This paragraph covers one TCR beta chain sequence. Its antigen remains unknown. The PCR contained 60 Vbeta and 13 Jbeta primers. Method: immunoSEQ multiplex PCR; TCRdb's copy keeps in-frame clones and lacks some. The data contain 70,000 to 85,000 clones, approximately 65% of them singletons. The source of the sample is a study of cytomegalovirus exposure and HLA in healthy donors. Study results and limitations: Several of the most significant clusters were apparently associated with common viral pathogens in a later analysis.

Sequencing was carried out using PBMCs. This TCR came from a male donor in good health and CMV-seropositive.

The CDR3 DNA sequence: TGTGCCAGCAGTTTGAGTCAGCCCCAGCATTTT. Protein product: CASSLSQPQHF. V and J are TRBV28 and TRBJ1-5, with D hard to call. The germline V gene has CDR1 MDHEN and CDR2 SYDVKM. CDR3 length: 11 amino acids. V was clipped by 3 bases and J by 6 bases, with 3 bases between them.